Here is one T cell receptor beta chain with its context. Its target is unknown. A multiplex PCR was run with 60 Vbeta primers and 13 Jbeta primers. Repertoires were generated with immunoSEQ multiplex PCR, while TCRdb's copy carries only in-frame clones and drops some. This table has 200,000 or so clones, nearly 80% appearing once. Per germline, CDR1 LNHDA and CDR2 SQIVND (reference sequence). CDR3 length equals 16 residues. V was pared by 5 bases and J by 2 bases, with 10 bases of the junction left unmatched. This record comes from a study of cytomegalovirus exposure and HLA in healthy donors. Study-wide findings and caveats: By HLA locus, TCR association rates varied in a later analysis, with DRB1 showing the most and HLA-C the fewest.

What was sequenced was PBMCs. This TCR came from a man aged 18 to 30 in good health and CMV-seronegative. The chain is built from TRBV19 and TRBJ2-3, with 7 bases identical to TRBD1. CDR3 protein: CASSPRQGGFTDTQYF. The CDR3 coding sequence is TGTGCCAGTAGTCCTCGACAGGGTGGGTTCACAGATACGCAGTATTTT. Combining the CDR3 with reference TRBV19 and TRBJ2-3 gives the whole variable domain DGGITQSPKYLFRKEGQNVTLSCEQNLNHDAMYWYRQDPGQGLRLIYYSQIVNDFQKGDIAEGYSVSREKKESFPLTVTSAQKNPTAFYLCASSPRQGGFTDTQYFGPGTRLTVL.